Each of the 16 T cell receptor beta chains below was sequenced from the same sample in a study of T cell responses to AZD1222 COVID-19 vaccine. Libraries were prepared by immunoSEQ multiplex PCR; TCRdb keeps only in-frame clonotypes and omits some of them. The sample lists about 150,000 clones, roughly 89% occurring once. This sample comprised peripheral blood, obtained 28 days after the second dose of the MenACWY control vaccine. The receptor source for this set is an adult who received the MenACWY meningococcal vaccine as a control.

This clone was seen a single time. The chain recombines TRBV6-5 with TRBJ2-7; 7 bases align to TRBD2. The V segment lost 6 bases and the J segment 1 base; nucleotides outside the gene matches: 9. This CDR3 region has 15 residues. Germline V gene sequence: CDR1 MNHEY, CDR2 SVGAGI. The CDR3 spells CASRTPWGGSYEQYF. In DNA form, the CDR3 reads TGTGCCAGCAGGACTCCCTGGGGGGGATCCTACGAGCAGTACTTC.

The rearrangement uses TRBV27 and TRBJ1-5; D gene ambiguous. CDR3 size: 17 residues. V gave up 4 bases and J gave up 2 bases, with 18 bases separating them. Germline V lookup: CDR1 MNHEY, CDR2 SMNVEV (reference sequence). The chain's CDR3 is CASSSWTHSRGNQPQHF. The CDR3 region has the DNA TGTGCCAGCAGTTCCTGGACGCATAGCCGGGGCAATCAGCCCCAGCATTTT.

The chain links TRBV11-2 to TRBJ2-1; 13 bases fit TRBD2. The CDR3 spans 17 residues. V shed 5 bases, J shed 6 bases, and the junction held 10 bases outside the gene matches. Germline V gives CDR1 SGHAT, CDR2 FQNNGV. CDR3 DNA sequence: TGTGCCAGCAGCAAGGGACTAGCGGGGATGGGCTCCAATGAGCAGTTCTTC. Residues: CASSKGLAGMGSNEQFF. The complete variable domain, with remaining parts taken from reference TRBV11-2 and TRBJ2-1, reads EAGVAQSPRYKIIEKRQSVAFWCNPISGHATLYWYQQILGQGPKLLIQFQNNGVVDDSQLPKDRFSAERLKGVDSTLKIQPAKLEDSAVYLCASSKGLAGMGSNEQFFGPGTRLTVL.

The chain recombines TRBV2 with TRBJ2-7, with TRBD2 as a possible D gene (5 bases). Germline lookup yields CDR1 SNHLY and CDR2 FYNNEI. This CDR3 is built from 12 residues. V was shortened by 11 bases and J by 0 bases, with 11 bases between the two germline ends. CDR3 coding DNA: TGTGCCGTTGGACTCAACTCCTACGAGCAGTACTTC. Protein: CAVGLNSYEQYF.

The V and J genes are TRBV15 and TRBJ1-3, with unresolved D. Trimming removed 3 bases from V and 1 base from J, with 10 bases in between. The germline gives CDR1 LNHNV, CDR2 YYDKDF (reference sequence). This CDR3 spans 15 amino acids. Here the CDR3 reads CATSRDEGSGNTIYF. DNA for the CDR3: TGTGCCACCAGCAGGGATGAGGGATCTGGAAACACCATATATTTT.

J is TRBJ1-2 and V is TRBV7-2, with D perhaps TRBD1 (6 bases). There are 15 residues in the CDR3. Germline V lookup: CDR1 SGHTA, CDR2 FQGNSA. Trimming took off 1 base at V and 4 bases at J, with 13 bases between the two ends. The CDR3 coding sequence is TGTGCCAGCAGCTTAGAGGCAGGGGTGGGCTATGGCTACACCTTC. Its protein is CASSLEAGVGYGYTF.

J is TRBJ2-7 and V is TRBV13, with 10 bases that match TRBD1. Germline CDR1 reads PRHDT; CDR2 reads FYEKMQ (reference sequence). V dropped 4 bases and J dropped 5; count of bases not matched to a gene: 14. This CDR3 region has 17 residues. The CDR3 loop is CASSSYSRGQGWDEQYF. The CDR3 DNA sequence: TGTGCCAGCAGCTCCTACTCCAGGGGACAGGGGTGGGACGAGCAGTACTTC.

The chain has TRBV7-9 and TRBJ2-5; D assignment may be TRBD1 or TRBD2 (5 bases each). There are 15 residues in the CDR3. Trimming stripped 1 base from V and 4 bases from J, with 13 bases between. Germline CDR1 is SEHNR and CDR2 is FQNEAQ (reference sequence). Here the CDR3 reads CASSLVRGLGETQYF. In DNA form, the CDR3 reads TGTGCCAGCAGCTTAGTCCGGGGCTTGGGAGAGACCCAGTACTTC.

The chain employs TRBV28 and TRBJ2-7, with 8 bases that match TRBD2. This CDR3 comprises 13 residues. From germline, CDR1 is MDHEN and CDR2 SYDVKM. After removal of 5 bases from V and 6 bases from J, the junction contained 6 bases not matched to a gene. The CDR3 sequence is CASSPGTRGEQYF. CDR3 sequence (DNA): TGTGCCAGCAGTCCCGGGACTAGGGGCGAGCAGTACTTC.

This chain connects TRBV3-1 (or the pseudogene TRBV3-2) to TRBJ1-2; tentatively, D is TRBD1 (6 bases). CDR3 length: 14 residues. Deletions cut 4 bases from V and 1 base from J, with 10 bases between. Per the germline V gene, CDR1 is LGHDT and CDR2 is YNNKEL (reference sequence). In nucleotides, the CDR3 is TGTGCCAGCAGCCCCGGACAGAATAACTATGGCTACACCTTC. Amino acids: CASSPGQNNYGYTF.

This chain links TRBV19 with TRBJ2-5; D could derive from TRBD1 or TRBD2 (7 bases each). The V end lost 7 bases, the J end lost 4 bases, and 16 bases lay between the germline ends. The CDR3 covers 14 residues. Germline V gives CDR1 LNHDA, CDR2 SQIVND (reference sequence). CDR3 protein: CASKGGTVIETQYF. CDR3 DNA: TGTGCCAGTAAGGGAGGGACAGTCATAGAGACCCAGTACTTC.

This clone was found once. CDR3 protein: CAISAGLAMGEQYF. For the CDR3, the DNA is TGTGCCATCAGTGCGGGACTAGCGATGGGCGAGCAGTACTTC. This chain links TRBV10-3 with TRBJ2-7; 10 bases map to TRBD2. The CDR3 extends over 14 amino acids. Germline V gives CDR1 ENHRY, CDR2 SYGVKD. The V gene end was trimmed by 4 bases and the J gene end by 6 bases; junction bases not matched to a gene: 6.

This clone was seen once. The chain carries TRBV3-1 (or the pseudogene TRBV3-2) and TRBJ2-5, with 12 bases that match TRBD2. Unmatched junction bases numbered 8, after V lost 1 base and J lost 5 bases. Germline assignment: CDR1 LGHDT and CDR2 YNNKEL (reference sequence). The CDR3 spans 17 residues. CDR3 nucleotide sequence: TGTGCCAGCAGCCAAGTCGCTAGCGGGGGGGCAGGTGAGACCCAGTACTTC. Translated, it gives CASSQVASGGAGETQYF.

The rearrangement links TRBV6-5 to TRBJ2-3; TRBD2 aligns across 8 bases. The V and J ends lost 6 bases and 0 bases, in that order; junction bases with no gene match: 2. The CDR3 totals 14 residues. CDR1 and CDR2 from the germline V gene are MNHEY and SVGAGI. Here the CDR3 reads CASRRLASTDTQYF. The CDR3 DNA reads TGTGCCAGCAGGCGACTAGCGAGCACAGATACGCAGTATTTT.

The J gene is TRBJ1-6, the V gene TRBV7-2; maybe TRBD1 (6 bases). V was trimmed by 1 base and J by 5 bases, leaving 12 bases between them. Germline V gene lookup returns CDR1 SGHTA and CDR2 FQGNSA. The CDR3 is 16 amino acids. The CDR3 spells CASSLEPGQNNSPLHF. The CDR3 DNA sequence: TGTGCCAGCAGCTTAGAACCCGGACAGAATAATTCACCCCTCCACTTT.

The J gene is TRBJ2-1, the V gene TRBV15; maybe TRBD1 (6 bases). This CDR3 is built from 15 residues. The germline gives CDR1 LNHNV, CDR2 YYDKDF (reference sequence). V was cut by 5 bases and J by 5 bases, with 16 bases left in between. The CDR3 reads CATSVSGTHHNEQFF. The CDR3 region has the DNA TGTGCCACCAGCGTTTCCGGGACACATCACAATGAGCAGTTCTTC.